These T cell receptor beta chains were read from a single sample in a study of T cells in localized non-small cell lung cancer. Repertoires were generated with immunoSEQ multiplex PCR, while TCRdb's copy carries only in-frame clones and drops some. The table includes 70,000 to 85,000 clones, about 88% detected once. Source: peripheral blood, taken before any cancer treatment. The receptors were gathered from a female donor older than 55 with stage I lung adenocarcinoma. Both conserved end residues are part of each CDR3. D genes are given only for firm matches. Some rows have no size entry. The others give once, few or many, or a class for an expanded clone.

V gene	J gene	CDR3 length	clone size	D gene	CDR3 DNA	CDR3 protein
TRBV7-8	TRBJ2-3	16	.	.	TGTGCCAGCAGCTTAAGGGCGGGATCAAACACAGATACGCAGTATTTT	CASSLRAGSNTDTQYF
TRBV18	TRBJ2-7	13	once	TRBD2	TGTACCAGCTCGGTAGCGGGGGGCTACGAGCAGTACTTC	CTSSVAGGYEQYF
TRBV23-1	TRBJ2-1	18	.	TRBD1	TGCGCCAGCAGTCAATCGCCCCGGGACAGGGAATCCTACAATGAGCAGTTCTTC	CASSQSPRDRESYNEQFF
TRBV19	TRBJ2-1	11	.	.	TGTGCCAGTAGTATCGTTGTTGAGCAGTTCTTC	CASSIVVEQFF
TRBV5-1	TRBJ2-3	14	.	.	TGCGCCAGCAGCTTGGAGCTGGGCACAGAAACGCAGTATTTT	CASSLELGTETQYF
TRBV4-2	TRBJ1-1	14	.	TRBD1	TGTGCCAGCAGTACCAGGGACAGGGGGCAAGGAGCTTTCTTT	CASSTRDRGQGAFF
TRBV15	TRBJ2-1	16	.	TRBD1	TGTGCCACCAGCAGAGGCGACAGGGGAGTGGCCGGTGAGCAGTTCTTC	CATSRGDRGVAGEQFF
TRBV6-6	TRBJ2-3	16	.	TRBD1	TGTGCCAGCAGTGGCCTGACAGGGACGAAGGGCAATACGCAGTATTTT	CASSGLTGTKGNTQYF
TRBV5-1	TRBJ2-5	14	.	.	TGCGCCAGCAGCTCTGGGGACCCCCAAGAGACCCAGTACTTC	CASSSGDPQETQYF
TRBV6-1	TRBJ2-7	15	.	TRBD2	TGTGCCAGCAGCGGACTAGCGGGAGATAGCTACGAGCAGTACTTC	CASSGLAGDSYEQYF
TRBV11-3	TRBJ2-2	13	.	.	TGTGCCAGCACCCGATCCAACACCGGGGAGCTGTTTTTT	CASTRSNTGELFF
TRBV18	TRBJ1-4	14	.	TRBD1	TGTGCCAGCTCGCGACAGGGGGCGTTTGAAAAACTGTTTTTT	CASSRQGAFEKLFF
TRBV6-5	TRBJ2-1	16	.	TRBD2	TGTGCCAGCAGTTACTCGGGGAGGGGACCCTACAATGAGCAGTTCTTC	CASSYSGRGPYNEQFF
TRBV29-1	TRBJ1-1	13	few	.	TGCAGCGTTGAAGTATCCGGGTTTACTGAAGCTTTCTTT	CSVEVSGFTEAFF
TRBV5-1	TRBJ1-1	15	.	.	TGCGCCAGCAGCTTGGCGGGGGGGCGTCTCACTGAAGCTTTCTTT	CASSLAGGRLTEAFF
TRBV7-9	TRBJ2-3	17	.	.	TGTGCCAGCAGCCCACCCCGGCGGCACCCTAGCACAGATACGCAGTATTTT	CASSPPRRHPSTDTQYF
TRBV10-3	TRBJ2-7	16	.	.	TGTGCCATCAGTGCCTCAATAGCGGAAGACTCCTACGAGCAGTACTTC	CAISASIAEDSYEQYF
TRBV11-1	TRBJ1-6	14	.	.	TGTGCCAGCAGCTTTAGCGGGAATAATTCACCCCTCCACTTT	CASSFSGNNSPLHF
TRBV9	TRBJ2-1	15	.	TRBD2	TGTGCCAGCAGCCCCACTAGCGGGGCTGTCAATGAGCAGTTCTTC	CASSPTSGAVNEQFF
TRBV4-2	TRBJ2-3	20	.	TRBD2	TGTGCCAGCAGCCCTTCGTGGCTAGCGGGAGAGATAACGGGGACAGATACGCAGTATTTT	CASSPSWLAGEITGTDTQYF